These 8 T cell receptor beta chains were sequenced from one sample in a study of vaccination effects on CD4 cells after COVID-19. For these TCRs, the target antigens are not known. Assay: immunoSEQ multiplex PCR; the TCRdb copy retains only in-frame clones and omits some. The data show about 73,000 clones, with nearly 75% seen just once and around 2.1% held by the top ten. Subsequent to a culture period of approximately 11 days, CD4+ T cells were isolated. Either the BNT162b2 or mRNA-1273 vaccine was given to participants in two doses. The specimen was CD4+ T cells from PBMCs cultured without peptide, collected after COVID-19 vaccination. These receptors all stem from a human donor who received a COVID-19 vaccine.

This rearrangement joins TRBV9 to TRBJ2-5; 14 bases are a match to TRBD2. The length of the CDR3 is 16 residues. The junction had 8 bases not matched to a gene; V was cut back by 4 bases and J by 6 bases. Germline CDR1 reads SGDLS; CDR2 reads YYNGEE. CDR3 sequence: CASSSRLAGGPKTQYF. As DNA, the CDR3 is TGTGCCAGCAGCTCGCGACTAGCGGGGGGGCCCAAGACCCAGTACTTC.

This chain connects TRBV9 to TRBJ2-1; 8 bases fit TRBD2. The germline gives CDR1 SGDLS, CDR2 YYNGEE. The CDR3 is made up of 14 amino acids. V was clipped by 5 bases and J by 5 bases; unmatched bases: 6. The CDR3 nucleotides read TGTGCCAGCAGGATTTGGCGGGGGGACAATGAGCAGTTCTTC. Translation: CASRIWRGDNEQFF.

This rearrangement joins TRBV7-3 to TRBJ1-6, with D maybe TRBD1 (6 bases). The CDR3 consists of 13 residues. V lost 5 bases, J lost 7 bases, and 9 bases lay in between. Germline CDR1 SGHTA, CDR2 FQGTGA. The CDR3 region is CASSADRNSPLHF. In DNA, the CDR3 is TGTGCCAGCAGCGCGGACAGAAATTCACCCCTCCACTTT.

V is TRBV7-9 and J is TRBJ1-4, with 7 bases matching TRBD1. The CDR3 runs to 16 residues. CDR1 and CDR2 from the germline V gene are SEHNR and FQNEAQ (reference sequence). V lost 5 bases to trimming and J lost 5 bases; unmatched junction nucleotides: 11. CDR3 region: CASSPTGGTANEKLFF. CDR3 nucleotide sequence: TGTGCCAGCAGCCCGACGGGGGGGACAGCGAATGAAAAACTGTTTTTT.

This clone was observed a handful of times. The V and J genes are TRBV3-1 (or the pseudogene TRBV3-2) and TRBJ1-6; D gene ambiguous. Trimming took off 4 bases at V and 6 bases at J, with 13 bases between the two ends. This CDR3 contains 15 residues. Germline CDR1 and CDR2: LGHDT and YNNKEL (reference sequence). DNA for the CDR3: TGTGCCAGCAGCCCCCGGGGTGGCGGTAATTCACCCCTCCACTTT. This sequence encodes CASSPRGGGNSPLHF.

The chain employs TRBV7-3 and TRBJ1-3; 10 nucleotides match TRBD1. V gave up 5 bases and J gave up 2 bases; unmatched junction bases: 6. Germline CDR1 and CDR2: SGHTA and FQGTGA. The CDR3 length is 16 residues. The CDR3 region is CASSALGTGAGNTIYF. In DNA, the CDR3 is TGTGCCAGCAGCGCCTTAGGGACAGGGGCTGGAAACACCATATATTTT.

Only a few counts were recorded for this clone. The chain combines TRBV18 with TRBJ2-2; possibly TRBD2 for D (5 bases). Looked up from germline, CDR1 is KGHSH and CDR2 is LQKENI. The CDR3 has 15 residues. Trimming removed 1 base from V and 5 bases from J, with 11 bases in between. CDR3 in DNA: TGTGCCAGCTCACCACGGGGAAGAGGGACCGGGGAGCTGTTTTTT. Translating it yields CASSPRGRGTGELFF.

The chain uses TRBV28 and TRBJ1-1, with 8 nucleotides matching TRBD1. V gave up 6 bases and J gave up 0 bases; unmatched junction bases: 9. In germline, CDR1 is MDHEN, CDR2 SYDVKM. The CDR3 is 16 residues long. CDR3 nucleotide sequence: TGTGCCAGCAGGCGCGCAGACAGGGGATTGAACACTGAAGCTTTCTTT. Encoded protein: CASRRADRGLNTEAFF.